Here is one T cell receptor (beta chain) with its context. These data belong to a study of T cell responses to AZD1222 COVID-19 vaccine. CDR1 is LNHDA, CDR2 SQIVND, per germline (reference sequence). After removal of 3 bases from V and 6 bases from J, the junction contained 0 bases not matched to a gene. This CDR3 region has 13 residues. The assay was immunoSEQ multiplex PCR, and TCRdb's table has in-frame clones only and misses some. Among about 84,000 clones listed, 80% to 90% were seen once. The chain has TRBV19 and TRBJ2-2, with TRBD2 identical over 8 bases. Sequences were derived from peripheral blood, sampled 28 days after the second AZD1222 dose. This clonotype was obtained from an adult who received the AZD1222 COVID-19 vaccine. The CDR3 is CASSISGAGELFF. The CDR3, as DNA: TGTGCCAGTAGTATTAGCGGGGCCGGGGAGCTGTTTTTT.